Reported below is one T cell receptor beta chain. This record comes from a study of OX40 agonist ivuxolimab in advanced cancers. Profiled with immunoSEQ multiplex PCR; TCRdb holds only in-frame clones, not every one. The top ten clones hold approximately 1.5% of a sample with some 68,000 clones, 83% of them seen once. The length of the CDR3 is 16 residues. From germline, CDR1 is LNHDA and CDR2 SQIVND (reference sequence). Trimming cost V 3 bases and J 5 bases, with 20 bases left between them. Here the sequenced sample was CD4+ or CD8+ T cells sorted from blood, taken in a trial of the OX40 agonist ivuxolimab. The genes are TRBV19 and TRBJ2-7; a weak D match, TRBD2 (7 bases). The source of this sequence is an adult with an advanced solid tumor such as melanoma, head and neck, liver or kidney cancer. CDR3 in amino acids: CASSMGTGGPFNEQYF. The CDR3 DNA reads TGTGCCAGTAGTATGGGGACGGGGGGCCCTTTTAACGAGCAGTACTTC.